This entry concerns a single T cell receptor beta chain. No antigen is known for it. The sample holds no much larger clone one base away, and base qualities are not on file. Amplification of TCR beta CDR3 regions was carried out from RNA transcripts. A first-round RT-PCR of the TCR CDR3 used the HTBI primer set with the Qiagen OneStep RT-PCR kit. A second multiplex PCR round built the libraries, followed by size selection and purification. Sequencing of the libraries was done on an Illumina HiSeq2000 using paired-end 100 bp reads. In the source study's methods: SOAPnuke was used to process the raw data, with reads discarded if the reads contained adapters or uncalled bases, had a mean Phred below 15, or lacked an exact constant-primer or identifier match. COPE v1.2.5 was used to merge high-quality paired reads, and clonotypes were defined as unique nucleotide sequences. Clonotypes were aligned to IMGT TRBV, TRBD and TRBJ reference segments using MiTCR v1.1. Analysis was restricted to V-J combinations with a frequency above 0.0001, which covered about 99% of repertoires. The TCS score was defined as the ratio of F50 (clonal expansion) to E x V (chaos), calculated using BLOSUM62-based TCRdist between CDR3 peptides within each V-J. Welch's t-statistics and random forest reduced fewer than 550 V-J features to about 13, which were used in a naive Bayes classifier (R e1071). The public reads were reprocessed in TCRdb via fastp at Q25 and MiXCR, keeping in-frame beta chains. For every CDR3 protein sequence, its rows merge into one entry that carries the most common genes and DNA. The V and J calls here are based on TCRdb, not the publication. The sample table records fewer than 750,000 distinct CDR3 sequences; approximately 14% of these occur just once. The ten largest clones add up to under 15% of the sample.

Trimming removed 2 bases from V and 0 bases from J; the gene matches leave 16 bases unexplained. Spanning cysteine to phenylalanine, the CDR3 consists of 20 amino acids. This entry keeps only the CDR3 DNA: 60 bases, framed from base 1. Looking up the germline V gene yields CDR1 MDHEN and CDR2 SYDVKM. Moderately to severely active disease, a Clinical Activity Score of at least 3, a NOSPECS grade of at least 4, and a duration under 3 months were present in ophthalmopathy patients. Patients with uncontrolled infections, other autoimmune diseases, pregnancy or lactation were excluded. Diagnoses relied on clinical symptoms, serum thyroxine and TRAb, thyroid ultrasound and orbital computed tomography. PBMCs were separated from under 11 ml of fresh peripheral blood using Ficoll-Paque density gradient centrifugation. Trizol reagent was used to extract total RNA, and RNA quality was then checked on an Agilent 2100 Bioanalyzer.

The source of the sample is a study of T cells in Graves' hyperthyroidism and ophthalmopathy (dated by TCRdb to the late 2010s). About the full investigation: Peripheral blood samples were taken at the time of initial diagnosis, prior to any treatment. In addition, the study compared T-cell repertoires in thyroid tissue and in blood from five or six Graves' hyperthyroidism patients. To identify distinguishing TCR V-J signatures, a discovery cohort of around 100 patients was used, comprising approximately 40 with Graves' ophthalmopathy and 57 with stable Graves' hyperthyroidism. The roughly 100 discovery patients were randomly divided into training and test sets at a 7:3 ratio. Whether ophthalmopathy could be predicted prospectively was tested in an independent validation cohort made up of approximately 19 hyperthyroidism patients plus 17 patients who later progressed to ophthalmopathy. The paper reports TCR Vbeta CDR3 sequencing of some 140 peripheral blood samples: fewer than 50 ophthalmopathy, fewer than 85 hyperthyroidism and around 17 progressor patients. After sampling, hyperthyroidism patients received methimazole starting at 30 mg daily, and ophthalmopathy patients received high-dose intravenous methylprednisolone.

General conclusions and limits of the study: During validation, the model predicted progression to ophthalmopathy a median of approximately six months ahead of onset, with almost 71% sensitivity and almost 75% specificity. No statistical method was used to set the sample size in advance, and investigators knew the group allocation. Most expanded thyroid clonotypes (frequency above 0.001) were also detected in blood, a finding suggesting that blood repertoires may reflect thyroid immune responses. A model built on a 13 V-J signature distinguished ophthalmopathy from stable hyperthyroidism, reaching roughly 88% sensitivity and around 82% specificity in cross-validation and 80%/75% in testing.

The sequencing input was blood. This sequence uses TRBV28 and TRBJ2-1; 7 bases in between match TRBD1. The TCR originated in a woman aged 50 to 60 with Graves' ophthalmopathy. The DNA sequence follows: TGTGCCAGCAGTTTAGGGCGATATTTTTCGGGACAGAGCTCCTACAATGAGCAGTTCTTC. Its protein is CASSLGRYFSGQSSYNEQFF.